Below, one T cell receptor beta chain is given with its context. This clone's antigen is unknown. Within one base of it there is no much larger clone, and no base qualities were kept. Libraries were constructed by the immunoSEQ multiplex PCR assay. Not all clones reach the TCRdb copy of this immuneACCESS table, which keeps in-frame sequences only. Checked studies attribute under half of the gap to unresolved V genes and leave the rest unexplained. Recorded for this sample are about 160,000 clones; 94% of them occurred a single time. Clones ranked in the top ten supply 7.5% to 8.5% of the sample. From the germline V gene, CDR1 is LGHNT and CDR2 is FRNRAP. Its CDR3 holds 16 amino acids, cysteine through phenylalanine. CDR3 DNA is the only sequence kept; it has 48 bases, read in frame from the first base. Cut back by 5 bases and 3 bases, the V and J ends lie 16 bases apart. The data are from a study of control samples from healthy donors and cancer patients (TCRdb year 2020).

Sequenced: blood. This chain joins TRBV12-5 to TRBJ1-4, and the D gene may be TRBD1, 5 bases matching. This clonotype was sampled from a woman aged 40-49 years in good health. The nucleotide sequence reads as follows: TGTGCTAGTGGTCCACCTCTGGGGGGGGCTAATGAAAAACTGTTTTTT. Translated, this gives CASGPPLGGANEKLFF.